This T cell receptor (beta chain) was sequenced during a study of shared clonotypes between healthy human individuals. General study points: The study drew on few donors, limiting represented genetic and exposure-history diversity. Only blood samples were collected, and tissue repertoires likely differ.

PBMC DNA, left unsorted, was sequenced on ten immunoSEQ deep assay plates. Only in-frame clones appear in the TCRdb table, and some are missing; sequencing was by immunoSEQ multiplex PCR. The data contain 450,000 or so clones, over 60% of them singletons. Turning to this clone: Its antigen is not identified.

Tens of millions of PBMCs supplied genomic DNA for unsorted samples. Germline V gene sequence: CDR1 MDHEN, CDR2 SYDVKM. Trimming removed 5 bases from V and 2 bases from J; junction bases left unmatched: 4. This CDR3 is built from 14 residues. The chain recombines TRBV28 with TRBJ2-3; the match to TRBD2 covers 7 bases. Sequencing was carried out using PBMCs. The sequence was collected from a woman in her thirties or forties in good health. Some clones in this sample may be carry-over from other donors' samples. The CDR3 is CASSKAGLTDTQYF. Here the CDR3 DNA reads TGTGCCAGCAGTAAAGCGGGACTCACAGATACGCAGTATTTT.